This TCR beta chain was identified during a study of blood T cell repertoires in COVID-19. Donors were grouped by their self-reported clinical history. A COVID-19 case was met by exposed participants within 2 weeks before study entry. Original analysis: The assay estimated nucleated cells by amplifying reference gene primers. Profiled with immunoSEQ multiplex PCR; TCRdb holds only in-frame clones, not every one. The DNA gave D and trimming, while V, J and clone size come from that table. The sample lists 150,000 or so clones, about 90% occurring once. The sequence was collected from a woman in her forties who had been exposed to COVID-19. Material: PBMCs or T cells enriched from blood (not recorded which).

CDR3 DNA sequence: TGTGCCAGCAGTTACTCATCGGGTTCAAGAGCTTTCTTT. It specifies CASSYSSGSRAFF. V usage is TRBV6-5 and J usage is TRBJ1-1; D remains unclear. Trimming removed 0 bases from V and 10 bases from J, with 12 bases in between. Germline assignment: CDR1 MNHEY and CDR2 SVGAGI. The CDR3 contains 13 residues.